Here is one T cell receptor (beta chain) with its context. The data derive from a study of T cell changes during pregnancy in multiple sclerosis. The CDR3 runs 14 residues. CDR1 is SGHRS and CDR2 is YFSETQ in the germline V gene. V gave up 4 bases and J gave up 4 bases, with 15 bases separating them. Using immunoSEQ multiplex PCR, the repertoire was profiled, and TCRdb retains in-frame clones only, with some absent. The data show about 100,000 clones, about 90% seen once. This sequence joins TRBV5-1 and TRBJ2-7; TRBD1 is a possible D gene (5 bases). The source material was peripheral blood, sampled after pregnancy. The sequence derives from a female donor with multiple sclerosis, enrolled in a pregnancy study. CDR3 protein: CASSLGHAGYEQYF. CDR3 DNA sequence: TGCGCCAGCAGCCTCGGACACGCCGGTTACGAGCAGTACTTC.